This TCR beta chain was retrieved from a study of cytomegalovirus exposure and HLA in healthy donors. At the level of the study: Of a few hundred genotyped donors, roughly 81% grouped in the Caucasian-associated ancestry cluster.

About this clone: Its antigen is as yet unknown.

With 60 Vbeta and 13 Jbeta primers, the PCR was carried out. Generated by immunoSEQ multiplex PCR, the TCRdb table keeps only in-frame clones and is missing some. The sample lists roughly 88,000 clones; roughly 71% were seen once. J gave up 0 bases and V 5 bases, and 10 bases lay outside the gene matches. From germline, CDR1 is SGHTA and CDR2 FQGNSA. The CDR3 totals 17 residues. Findings and limits, study-wide: Three chains tied to CMV proved CMV antigen-specific in vitro. Reportedly, cytomegalovirus status was diagnosed with high sensitivity and specificity. It emerged from a later analysis that several of the most significant clusters appeared to be linked to common viral pathogens.

The sequenced sample was PBMCs. This receptor was identified in a man in his fifties in good health and CMV-seronegative. This chain joins TRBV7-2 and TRBJ1-3; 7 bases line up with TRBD1. The chain's CDR3 is CASSARDSEYSGNTIYF. DNA of the CDR3: TGTGCCAGCAGCGCTCGGGACAGCGAATACTCTGGAAACACCATATATTTT.